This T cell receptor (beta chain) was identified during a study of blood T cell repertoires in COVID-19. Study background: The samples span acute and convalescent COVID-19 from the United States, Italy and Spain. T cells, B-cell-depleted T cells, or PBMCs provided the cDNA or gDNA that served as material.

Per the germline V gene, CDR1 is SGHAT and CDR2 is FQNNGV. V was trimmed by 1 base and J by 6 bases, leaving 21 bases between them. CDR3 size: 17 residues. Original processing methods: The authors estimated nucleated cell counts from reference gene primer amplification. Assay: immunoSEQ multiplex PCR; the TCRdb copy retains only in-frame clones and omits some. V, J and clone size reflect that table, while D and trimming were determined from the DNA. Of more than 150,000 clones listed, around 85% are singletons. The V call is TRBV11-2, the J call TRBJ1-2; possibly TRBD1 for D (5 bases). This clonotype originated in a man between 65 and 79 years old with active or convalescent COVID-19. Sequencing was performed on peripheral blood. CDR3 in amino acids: CASSLVFGEQVINGYTF. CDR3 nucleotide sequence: TGTGCCAGCAGCTTAGTCTTTGGGGAACAGGTTATAAATGGCTACACCTTC.